This record covers a single TCR beta chain. This sample was included in a study of shared T cell receptors in the human thymus. Data came from immunoSEQ multiplex PCR; TCRdb stores just in-frame clones and leaves some out. The data contain hundreds of thousands of clones, 87% of them singletons. After removal of 1 base from V and 2 bases from J, the junction contained 10 bases not matched to a gene. CDR3 length equals 18 residues. Germline CDR1 is LGHNA and CDR2 is YSLEER. These sequences were also reported in another study, on human thymus T cells. As that study records: The people who donated were healthy Finnish babies having corrective surgery for congenital heart defects. Thymus pieces cut out during corrective heart surgery were the tissue that was used. There appeared to be biased usage of V and J genes in thymic and blood repertoires.

The receptor was derived from a boy under two years old with a congenital heart defect. Material: thymocytes. The V call is TRBV4-3, the J call TRBJ2-7; 11 nucleotides align to TRBD2. CDR3 in amino acids: CASSQAPGLAGSTYEQYF. The CDR3 nucleotides read TGCGCCAGCAGCCAAGCACCAGGACTAGCGGGTTCTACCTACGAGCAGTACTTC.